This record looks at one T cell receptor beta chain sequence and its context. Its antigen is still unknown. This entry belongs to a study of neoadjuvant anti-PD-1 for oral cavity cancer. As for the study in general: Before surgery, most patients got three to four biweekly 3 mg/kg nivolumab doses.

PBMC libraries mostly used 480 ng of input genomic DNA, with six replicates per sample. Only in-frame clones appear in the TCRdb table, and some are missing; sequencing was by immunoSEQ multiplex PCR. This sample has about 16,000 clones, with 65% found just once. V was cut by 6 bases and J by 3 bases, with 15 bases left in between. CDR1 and CDR2 (germline): MNHEY, SVGAGI. This CDR3 comprises 14 residues. Study outcomes and limitations: Post-nivolumab, blood T cell clonality was significantly elevated in non-responders.

V is TRBV6-5 and J is TRBJ2-7; no reliable D call. This TCR derives from a person aged 40 to 85 with oral cavity squamous cell carcinoma. The source material was PBMCs, sampled before nivolumab (anti-PD-1) treatment. CDR3 DNA: TGTGCCAGCAGCCGTTGGCAGGTCGGCTACGAGCAGTACTTC. It is translated as CASSRWQVGYEQYF.